This TCR beta chain appears in the sequencing data of a study of persistence of HIV-infected CD4 T cells. General observations from the study: TCRbeta richness was lower in CMV- and Gag-responding cells than in anti-CD3/anti-CD28-responding cells.

As concerns this clone: What it binds is not known.

This was the immunoSEQ version 4 assay in survey mode. This table comes from immunoSEQ multiplex PCR, and its TCRdb copy is limited to in-frame clones, with some not included. Here the sample spans approximately 30,000 clones, about four fifths being singletons. Stimulation used around 10 ug/mL lysate from CMV-infected fibroblasts. Memory cells lacking CD40L and CD69 with high CD45RO were sorted. This CDR3 comprises 14 residues. The germline CDR1 and CDR2 sequences are SEHNR and FQNEAQ (reference sequence). The V end lost 3 bases, the J end lost 2 bases, and 8 bases lay between the germline ends. V usage is TRBV7-9 and J usage is TRBJ1-5, with unresolved D. The sequence came from an adult man with HIV who was CMV-seropositive. The sample here was CD4+ T cells sorted from PBMCs after approximately 20-hour stimulation, taken from a patient who received antiretroviral therapy. CDR3 sequence reads: CASSFGRGNQPQHF. The DNA of the CDR3 is TGTGCCAGCAGCTTTGGGAGAGGCAATCAGCCCCAGCATTTT.